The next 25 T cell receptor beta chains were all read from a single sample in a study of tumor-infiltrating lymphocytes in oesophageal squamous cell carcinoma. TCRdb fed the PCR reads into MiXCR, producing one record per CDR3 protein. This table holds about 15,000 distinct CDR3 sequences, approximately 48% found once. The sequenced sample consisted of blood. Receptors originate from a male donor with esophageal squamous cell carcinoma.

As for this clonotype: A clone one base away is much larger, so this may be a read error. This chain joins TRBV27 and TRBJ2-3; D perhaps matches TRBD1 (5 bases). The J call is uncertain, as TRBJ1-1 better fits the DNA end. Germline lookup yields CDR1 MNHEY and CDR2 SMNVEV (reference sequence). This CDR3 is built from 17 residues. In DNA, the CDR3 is TGTGCCAGCAGCAACCCTCCCAACAGGCTCACGCACACTGAAGCTTTCTTT. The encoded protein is CASSNPPNRLTHTEAFF.

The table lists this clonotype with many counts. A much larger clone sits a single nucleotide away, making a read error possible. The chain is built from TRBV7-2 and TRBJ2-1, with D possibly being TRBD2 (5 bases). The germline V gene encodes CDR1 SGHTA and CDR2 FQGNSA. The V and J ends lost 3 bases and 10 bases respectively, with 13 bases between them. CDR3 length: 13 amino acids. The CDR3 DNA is TGTGCCAGCAGCTTGTTGAGGGCCCACGAGCAGTTCTTC. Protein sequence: CASSLLRAHEQFF. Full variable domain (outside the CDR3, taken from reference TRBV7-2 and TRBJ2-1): GAGVSQSPSNKVTEKGKDVELRCDPISGHTALYWYRQSLGQGLEFLIYFQGNSAPDKSGLPSDRFSAERTGGSVSTLTIQRTQQEDSAVYLCASSLLRAHEQFFGPGTRLTVL.

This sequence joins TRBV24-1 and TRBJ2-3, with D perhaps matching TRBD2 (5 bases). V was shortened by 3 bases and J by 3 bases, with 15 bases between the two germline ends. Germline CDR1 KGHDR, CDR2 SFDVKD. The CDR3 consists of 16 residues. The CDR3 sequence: CATSDAGSGSTDTQYF. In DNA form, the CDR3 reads TGTGCCACCAGTGATGCCGGGTCGGGAAGTACAGATACGCAGTATTTT.

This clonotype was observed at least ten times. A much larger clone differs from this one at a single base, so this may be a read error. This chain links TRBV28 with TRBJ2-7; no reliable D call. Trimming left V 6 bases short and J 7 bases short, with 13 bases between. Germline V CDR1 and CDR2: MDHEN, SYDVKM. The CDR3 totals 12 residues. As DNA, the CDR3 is TGTGCCAGCAGCACAGAAGTCAATGAGCAGTACTTC. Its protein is CASSTEVNEQYF.

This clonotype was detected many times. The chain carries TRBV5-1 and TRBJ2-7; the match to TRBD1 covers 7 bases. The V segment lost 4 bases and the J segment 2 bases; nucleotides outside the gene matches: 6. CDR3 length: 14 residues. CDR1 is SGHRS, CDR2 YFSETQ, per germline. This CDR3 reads CASSTLTGTYEQYF. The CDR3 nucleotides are TGCGCCAGCAGCACCTTGACAGGGACCTACGAGCAGTACTTC. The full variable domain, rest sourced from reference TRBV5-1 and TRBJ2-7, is KAGVTQTPRYLIKTRGQQVTLSCSPISGHRSVSWYQQTPGQGLQFLFEYFSETQRNKGNFPGRFSGRQFSNSRSEMNVSTLELGDSALYLCASSTLTGTYEQYFGPGTRLTVT.

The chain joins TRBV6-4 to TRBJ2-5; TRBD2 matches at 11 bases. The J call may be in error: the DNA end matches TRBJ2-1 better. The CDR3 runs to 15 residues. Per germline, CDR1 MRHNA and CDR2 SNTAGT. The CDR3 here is CASSVGSGGADEQFF. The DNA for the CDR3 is TGTGCCAGCAGTGTCGGTAGCGGGGGGGCGGATGAGCAGTTCTTC.

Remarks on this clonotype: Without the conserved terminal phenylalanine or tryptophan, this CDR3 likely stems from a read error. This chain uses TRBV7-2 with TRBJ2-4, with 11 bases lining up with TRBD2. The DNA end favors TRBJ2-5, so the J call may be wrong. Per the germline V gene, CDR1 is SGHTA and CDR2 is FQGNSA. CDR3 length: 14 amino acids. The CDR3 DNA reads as TGTGCCAGCAGAATAGCGGGGGGGGGAGAGACCCAGTACATC. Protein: CASRIAGGGETQYI.

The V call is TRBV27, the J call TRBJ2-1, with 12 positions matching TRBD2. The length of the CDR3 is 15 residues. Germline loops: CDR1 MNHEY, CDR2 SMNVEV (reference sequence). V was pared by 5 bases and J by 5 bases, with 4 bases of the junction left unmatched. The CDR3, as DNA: TGTGCCAGCAGTAAGCTAGCGGGAGGGCACAATGAGCAGTTCTTC. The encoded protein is CASSKLAGGHNEQFF.

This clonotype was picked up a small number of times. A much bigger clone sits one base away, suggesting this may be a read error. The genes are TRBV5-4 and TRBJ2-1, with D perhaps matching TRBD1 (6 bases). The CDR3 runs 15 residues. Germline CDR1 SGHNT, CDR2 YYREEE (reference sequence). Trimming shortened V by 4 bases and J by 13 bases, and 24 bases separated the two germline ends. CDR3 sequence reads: CASSRTLQGQETQFF. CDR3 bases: TGTGCCAGCAGCCGAACTTTACAGGGCCAAGAGACCCAGTTCTTC. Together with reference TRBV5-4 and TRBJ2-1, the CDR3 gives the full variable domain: ETGVTQSPTHLIKTRGQQVTLRCSSQSGHNTVSWYQQALGQGPQFIFQYYREEENGRGNFPPRFSGLQFPNYSSELNVNALELDDSALYLCASSRTLQGQETQFFGPGTRLTVL.

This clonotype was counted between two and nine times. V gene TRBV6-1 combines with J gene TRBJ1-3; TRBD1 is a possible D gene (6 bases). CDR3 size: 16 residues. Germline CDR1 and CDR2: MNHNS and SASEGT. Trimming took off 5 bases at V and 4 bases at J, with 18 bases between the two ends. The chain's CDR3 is CASSRRPTGSGNTIYF. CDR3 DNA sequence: TGTGCCAGCAGTCGACGCCCTACAGGGTCAGGAAACACCATATATTTT.

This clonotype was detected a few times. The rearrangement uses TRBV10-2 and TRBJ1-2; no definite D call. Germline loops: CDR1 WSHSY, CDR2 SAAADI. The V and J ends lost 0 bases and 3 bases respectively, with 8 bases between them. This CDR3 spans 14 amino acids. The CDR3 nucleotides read TGCGCCAGCAGTGAGTCGACGGGTCACTATGGCTACACCTTC. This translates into CASSESTGHYGYTF.

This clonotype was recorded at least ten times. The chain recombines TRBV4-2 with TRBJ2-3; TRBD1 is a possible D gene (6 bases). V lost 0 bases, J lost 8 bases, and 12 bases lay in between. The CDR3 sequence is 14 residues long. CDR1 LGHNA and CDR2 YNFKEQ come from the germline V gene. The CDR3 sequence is CASSQEVLGATQYF. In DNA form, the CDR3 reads TGTGCCAGCAGCCAAGAAGTTTTGGGGGCTACGCAGTATTTT.

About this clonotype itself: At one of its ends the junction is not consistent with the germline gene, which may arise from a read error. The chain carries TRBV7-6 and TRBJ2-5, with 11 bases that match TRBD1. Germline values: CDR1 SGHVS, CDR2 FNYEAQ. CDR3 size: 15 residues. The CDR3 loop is CASSRGQGAMETQYF. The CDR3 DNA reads TGTGCTAGCAGCCGCGGACAGGGGGCGATGGAGACCCAGTACTTC.

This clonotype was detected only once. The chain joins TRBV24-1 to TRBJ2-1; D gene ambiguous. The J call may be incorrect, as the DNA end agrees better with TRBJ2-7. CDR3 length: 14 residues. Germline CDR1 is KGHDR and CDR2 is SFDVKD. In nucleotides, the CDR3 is TGTGCCACCAGTGGTGACAAGCCTCCCTACGAGCAGTACTTC. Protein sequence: CATSGDKPPYEQYF.

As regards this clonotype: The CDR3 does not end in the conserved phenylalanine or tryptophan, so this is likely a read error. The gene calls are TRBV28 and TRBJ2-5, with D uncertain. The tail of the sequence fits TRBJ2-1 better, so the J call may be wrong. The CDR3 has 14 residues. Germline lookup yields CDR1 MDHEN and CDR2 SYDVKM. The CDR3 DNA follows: TGTGCCAGCAGCCGAACCTTCGCCGCCTACGAGCAGTTCTTA. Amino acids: CASSRTFAAYEQFL.

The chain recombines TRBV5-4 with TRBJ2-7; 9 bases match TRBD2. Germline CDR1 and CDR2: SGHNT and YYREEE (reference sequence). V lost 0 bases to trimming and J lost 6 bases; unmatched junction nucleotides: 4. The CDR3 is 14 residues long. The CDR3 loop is CASSLGLAAGEQYF. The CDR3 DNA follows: TGTGCCAGCAGCTTGGGACTAGCGGCGGGCGAGCAGTACTTC.

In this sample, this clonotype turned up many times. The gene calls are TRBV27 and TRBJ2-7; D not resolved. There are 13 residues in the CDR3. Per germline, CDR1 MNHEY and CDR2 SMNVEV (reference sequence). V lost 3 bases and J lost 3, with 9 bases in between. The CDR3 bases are TGTGCCAGCAGTTTGGCCGGGCTCTACGAGCAGTACTTC. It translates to CASSLAGLYEQYF.

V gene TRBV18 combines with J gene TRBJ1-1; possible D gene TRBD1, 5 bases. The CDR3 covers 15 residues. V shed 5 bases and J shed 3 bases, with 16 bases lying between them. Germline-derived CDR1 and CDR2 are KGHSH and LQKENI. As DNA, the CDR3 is TGTGCCAGCTCAAAGAGTCAGGGAGGGGACACTGAAGCTTTCTTT. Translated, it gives CASSKSQGGDTEAFF.

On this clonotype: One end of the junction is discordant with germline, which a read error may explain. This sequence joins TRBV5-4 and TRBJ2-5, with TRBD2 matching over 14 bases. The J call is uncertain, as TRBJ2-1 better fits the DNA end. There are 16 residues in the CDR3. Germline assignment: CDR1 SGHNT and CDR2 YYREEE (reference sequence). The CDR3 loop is CASSLGGTSGRNEQFF. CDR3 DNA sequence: TGCGCCAGCAGCTTGGGAGGGACTAGCGGGAGAAATGAGCAGTTCTTC.

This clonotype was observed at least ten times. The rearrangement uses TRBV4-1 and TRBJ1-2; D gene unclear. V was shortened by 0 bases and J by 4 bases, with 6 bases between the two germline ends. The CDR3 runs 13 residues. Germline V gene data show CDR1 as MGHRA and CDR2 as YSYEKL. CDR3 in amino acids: CASSQEGVYGYTF. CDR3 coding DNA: TGCGCCAGCAGCCAAGAGGGAGTCTATGGCTACACCTTC.

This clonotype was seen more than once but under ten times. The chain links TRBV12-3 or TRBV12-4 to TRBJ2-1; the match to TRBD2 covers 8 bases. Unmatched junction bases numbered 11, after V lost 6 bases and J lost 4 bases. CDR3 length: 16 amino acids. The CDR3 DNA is TGTGCCAGCAGGCCCCGAGAGCGGGGGTCTTACAATGAGCAGTTCTTC. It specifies CASRPRERGSYNEQFF.

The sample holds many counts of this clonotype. CDR3 region: CASSSRGLNTGELFF. CDR3 nucleotides: TGTGCCAGCAGTTCTAGGGGCCTCAACACCGGGGAGCTGTTTTTT. The V call is TRBV27, the J call TRBJ2-2; D possibly corresponds to TRBD1 (5 bases). CDR3 length: 15 residues. V was trimmed by 4 bases and J by 2 bases, leaving 11 bases between them. Germline CDR1 MNHEY, CDR2 SMNVEV (reference sequence).

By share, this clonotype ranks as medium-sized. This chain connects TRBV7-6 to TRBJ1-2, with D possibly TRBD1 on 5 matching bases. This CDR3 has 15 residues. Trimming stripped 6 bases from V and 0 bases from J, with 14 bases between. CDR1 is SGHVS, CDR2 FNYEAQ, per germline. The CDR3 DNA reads TGTGCCAGCAGGGCCGGGGACGGTCCTAACTATGGCTACACCTTC. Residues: CASRAGDGPNYGYTF.

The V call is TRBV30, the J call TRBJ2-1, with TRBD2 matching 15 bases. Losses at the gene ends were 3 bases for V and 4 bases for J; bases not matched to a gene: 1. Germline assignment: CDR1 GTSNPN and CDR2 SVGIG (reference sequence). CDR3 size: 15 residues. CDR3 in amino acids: CAWRGTSGRYNEQFF. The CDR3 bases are TGTGCCTGGAGGGGGACTAGCGGGAGGTACAATGAGCAGTTCTTC.

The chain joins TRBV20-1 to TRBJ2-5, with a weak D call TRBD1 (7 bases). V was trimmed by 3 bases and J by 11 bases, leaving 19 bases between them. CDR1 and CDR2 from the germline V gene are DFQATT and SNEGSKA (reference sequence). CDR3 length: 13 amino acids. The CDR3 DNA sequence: TGCAGTGCTAGTAGGGCAGGGGGGCCTCTTCAGTACTTC. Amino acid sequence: CSASRAGGPLQYF.